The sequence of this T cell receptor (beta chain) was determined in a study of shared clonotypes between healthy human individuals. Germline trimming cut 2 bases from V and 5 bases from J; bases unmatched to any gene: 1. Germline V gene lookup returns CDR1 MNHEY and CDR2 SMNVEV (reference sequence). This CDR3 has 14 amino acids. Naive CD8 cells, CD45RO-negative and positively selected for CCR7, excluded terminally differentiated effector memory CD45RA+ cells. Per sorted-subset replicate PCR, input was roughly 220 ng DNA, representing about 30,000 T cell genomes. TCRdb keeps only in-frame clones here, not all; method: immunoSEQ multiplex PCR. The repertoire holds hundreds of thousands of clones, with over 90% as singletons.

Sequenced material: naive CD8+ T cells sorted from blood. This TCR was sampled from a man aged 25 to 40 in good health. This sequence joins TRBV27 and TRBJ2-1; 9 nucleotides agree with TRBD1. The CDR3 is CASSLGTGHNEQFF. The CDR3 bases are TGTGCCAGCAGTTTAGGGACAGGGCACAATGAGCAGTTCTTC.